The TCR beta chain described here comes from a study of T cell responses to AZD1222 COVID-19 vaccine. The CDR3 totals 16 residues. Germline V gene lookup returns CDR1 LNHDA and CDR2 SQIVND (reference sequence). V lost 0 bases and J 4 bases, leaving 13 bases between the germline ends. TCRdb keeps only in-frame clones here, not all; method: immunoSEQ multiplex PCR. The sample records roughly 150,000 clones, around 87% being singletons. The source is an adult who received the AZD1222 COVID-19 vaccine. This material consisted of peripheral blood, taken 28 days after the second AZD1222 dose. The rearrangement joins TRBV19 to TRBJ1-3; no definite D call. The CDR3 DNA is TGTGCCAGTAGTATAGACGGGCAGCGACCAGGAAACACCATATATTTT. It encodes CASSIDGQRPGNTIYF.